Listed below are T cell receptor beta chains from one sample, sequenced in a study of shared clonotypes between healthy human individuals. The method was immunoSEQ multiplex PCR; TCRdb's version includes in-frame clones alone and lacks a portion of them. The table includes roughly 2 million clones, around 95% detected once. The sequenced material came from naive CD4+ T cells sorted from blood. These receptors were obtained from a young man in good health. Both conserved end residues are part of each CDR3. The D gene is left open where the match is weak. Rows give clone size only sometimes, using once, few, many, or a class for an expanded clone.

CDR3: CASSQELYGYTF; DNA: TGTGCCAGCAGCCAAGAACTGTATGGCTACACCTTC; J: TRBJ1-2; V: TRBV14; D: NA; size: NA
CDR3: CSANLRETGSYGYTF; DNA: TGCAGCGCCAACCTCCGGGAAACAGGTAGCTATGGCTACACCTTC; J: TRBJ1-2; V: TRBV29-1; D: NA; size: NA
CDR3: CASSLTGTASSYNSPLHF; DNA: TGTGCCAGCAGCTTGACGGGGACAGCGAGCTCCTATAATTCACCCCTCCACTTT; J: TRBJ1-6; V: TRBV5-4; D: TRBD1; size: NA
CDR3: CASSLGGTSVEQYF; DNA: TGTGCCAGCAGCTTAGGAGGGACTAGCGTTGAGCAGTACTTC; J: TRBJ2-7; V: TRBV13; D: TRBD2; size: NA
CDR3: CASSVATHNGEQFF; DNA: TGTGCCAGCAGCGTAGCGACCCACAATGGTGAGCAGTTCTTC; J: TRBJ2-1; V: TRBV9; D: NA; size: NA
CDR3: CAWSKGQYNEQFF; DNA: TGTGCCTGGTCGAAAGGACAGTACAATGAGCAGTTCTTC; J: TRBJ2-1; V: TRBV30; D: NA; size: once
CDR3: CASSHTSRVSYNEQFF; DNA: TGTGCCAGCAGCCACACCTCCAGGGTCTCCTACAATGAGCAGTTCTTC; J: TRBJ2-1; V: TRBV7-3; D: NA; size: NA
CDR3: CASISAGPYEQYF; DNA: TGTGCCAGCATATCGGCAGGGCCCTACGAGCAGTACTTC; J: TRBJ2-7; V: TRBV6-1; D: NA; size: NA
CDR3: CASSDAGYGYTF; DNA: TGTGCCAGCAGTGACGCAGGGTATGGCTACACCTTC; J: TRBJ1-2; V: TRBV2; D: NA; size: NA
CDR3: CASSLTLYEQYF; DNA: TGTGCCAGCAGCCTGACACTCTACGAGCAGTACTTC; J: TRBJ2-7; V: TRBV7-9; D: NA; size: NA
CDR3: CASSQETVRSAGELFF; DNA: TGCGCCAGCAGCCAAGAAACCGTTCGATCTGCCGGGGAGCTGTTTTTT; J: TRBJ2-2; V: TRBV4-3; D: NA; size: NA
CDR3: CASSSTTGPASLFF; DNA: TGTGCCAGCAGCTCCACCACCGGGCCCGCATCGCTGTTCTTC; J: TRBJ2-1; V: TRBV5-4; D: NA; size: NA
CDR3: CASSVATGLAGVRQYF; DNA: TGTGCCAGCAGCGTAGCTACGGGCCTAGCGGGAGTAAGGCAGTACTTC; J: TRBJ2-7; V: TRBV9; D: TRBD2; size: once
CDR3: CASRSYDGLDEKLFF; DNA: TGTGCCAGCAGGTCTTATGATGGCTTGGATGAAAAACTGTTTTTT; J: TRBJ1-4; V: TRBV6-6; D: NA; size: NA
CDR3: CASTVIRGELFF; DNA: TGTGCCAGCACCGTTATCCGGGGGGAGCTGTTTTTT; J: TRBJ2-2; V: TRBV2; D: NA; size: NA
CDR3: CAWSVGPPNSNQPQHF; DNA: TGTGCCTGGAGTGTAGGCCCCCCGAATAGCAATCAGCCCCAGCATTTT; J: TRBJ1-5; V: TRBV30; D: NA; size: NA
CDR3: CAWRFTGNTGELFF; DNA: TGTGCCTGGAGGTTTACAGGGAACACCGGGGAGCTGTTTTTT; J: TRBJ2-2; V: TRBV30; D: NA; size: NA
CDR3: CASSQIAGISYEQYF; DNA: TGCGCCAGCAGCCAAATAGCGGGAATCTCCTACGAGCAGTACTTC; J: TRBJ2-7; V: TRBV4-3; D: TRBD2; size: NA
CDR3: CASSESRNQPQHF; DNA: TGTGCCAGCAGTGAATCCAGGAATCAGCCCCAGCATTTT; J: TRBJ1-5; V: TRBV6-1; D: NA; size: NA
CDR3: CATREEMNTEAFF; DNA: TGTGCCACCAGAGAGGAGATGAACACTGAAGCTTTCTTT; J: TRBJ1-1; V: TRBV15; D: NA; size: NA
CDR3: CASSFLGRAEGSPLHF; DNA: TGTGCCAGCAGTTTTTTGGGCAGGGCCGAGGGTTCACCCCTCCACTTT; J: TRBJ1-6; V: TRBV27; D: NA; size: NA
CDR3: CASSDRTGLGREPQHF; DNA: TGTGCCAGCAGTGACCGGACAGGGCTGGGTCGGGAGCCCCAGCATTTT; J: TRBJ1-5; V: TRBV6-1; D: TRBD1; size: NA
CDR3: CASNLRHEGTEAFF; DNA: TGTGCCAGCAACCTTAGACATGAGGGCACTGAAGCTTTCTTT; J: TRBJ1-1; V: TRBV7-9; D: NA; size: NA
CDR3: CASSPSTSSSYEQYF; DNA: TGTGCCAGCTCACCATCGACTAGCAGCTCCTACGAGCAGTACTTC; J: TRBJ2-7; V: TRBV18; D: TRBD2; size: NA
CDR3: CASSLSEGIGNTIYF; DNA: TGTGCCAGCAGCTTGAGCGAGGGGATTGGAAACACCATATATTTT; J: TRBJ1-3; V: TRBV5-4; D: NA; size: NA
CDR3: CAISEKGQGPYEQYF; DNA: TGTGCCATCAGTGAAAAGGGACAGGGACCCTACGAGCAGTACTTC; J: TRBJ2-7; V: TRBV10-3; D: TRBD1; size: NA
CDR3: CASSLRPSSYNSPLHF; DNA: TGTGCCAGCAGCCTCCGGCCGAGCTCCTATAATTCACCCCTCCACTTT; J: TRBJ1-6; V: TRBV9; D: NA; size: NA
CDR3: CAISEYDEQFF; DNA: TGTGCCATCAGTGAATACGATGAGCAGTTCTTC; J: TRBJ2-1; V: TRBV10-3; D: NA; size: NA
CDR3: CASSEYIRDSEQYF; DNA: TGTGCCAGCAGTGAATATATTCGAGACTCCGAGCAGTACTTC; J: TRBJ2-7; V: TRBV25-1; D: NA; size: NA
CDR3: CASSFMATGGREQYF; DNA: TGTGCCAGCAGCTTTATGGCGACAGGGGGCCGCGAGCAGTACTTC; J: TRBJ2-7; V: TRBV7-9; D: TRBD1; size: NA
CDR3: CASSLGNRGQADTQYF; DNA: TGTGCCAGCAGCTTGGGCAACAGGGGTCAGGCAGATACGCAGTATTTT; J: TRBJ2-3; V: TRBV5-8; D: TRBD1; size: NA
CDR3: CASSSGQGYQETQYF; DNA: TGTGCCAGCAGCAGCGGACAGGGGTACCAAGAGACCCAGTACTTC; J: TRBJ2-5; V: TRBV7-9; D: TRBD1; size: NA
CDR3: CASSGGGLGSNEQFF; DNA: TGTGCCAGCAGTGGTGGGGGTTTAGGGAGTAATGAGCAGTTCTTC; J: TRBJ2-1; V: TRBV6-1; D: NA; size: NA
CDR3: CASSSTGRNTEAFF; DNA: TGTGCCAGCAGTTCAACAGGGCGGAACACTGAAGCTTTCTTT; J: TRBJ1-1; V: TRBV27; D: NA; size: NA
CDR3: CASSQEVTSGSLATVEQYF; DNA: TGCGCCAGCAGCCAAGAAGTGACTAGCGGGAGCCTGGCCACCGTGGAGCAGTACTTC; J: TRBJ2-7; V: TRBV4-3; D: TRBD2; size: NA
CDR3: CASSHTSGGGKNIQYF; DNA: TGCGCCAGCAGCCATACTAGCGGGGGTGGCAAAAACATTCAGTACTTC; J: TRBJ2-4; V: TRBV5-1; D: TRBD2; size: once
CDR3: CSVEGARGQPQHF; DNA: TGCAGCGTTGAGGGCGCCCGGGGTCAGCCCCAGCATTTT; J: TRBJ1-5; V: TRBV29-1; D: NA; size: NA
CDR3: CASSVGAWEYF; DNA: TGTGCCAGCAGTGTTGGGGCGTGGGAGTACTTC; J: TRBJ2-7; V: TRBV6-1; D: NA; size: NA
CDR3: CASSGRDSLSYEQYF; DNA: TGTGCCAGCAGTGGCCGGGACAGCCTATCCTACGAGCAGTACTTC; J: TRBJ2-7; V: TRBV2; D: TRBD1; size: NA